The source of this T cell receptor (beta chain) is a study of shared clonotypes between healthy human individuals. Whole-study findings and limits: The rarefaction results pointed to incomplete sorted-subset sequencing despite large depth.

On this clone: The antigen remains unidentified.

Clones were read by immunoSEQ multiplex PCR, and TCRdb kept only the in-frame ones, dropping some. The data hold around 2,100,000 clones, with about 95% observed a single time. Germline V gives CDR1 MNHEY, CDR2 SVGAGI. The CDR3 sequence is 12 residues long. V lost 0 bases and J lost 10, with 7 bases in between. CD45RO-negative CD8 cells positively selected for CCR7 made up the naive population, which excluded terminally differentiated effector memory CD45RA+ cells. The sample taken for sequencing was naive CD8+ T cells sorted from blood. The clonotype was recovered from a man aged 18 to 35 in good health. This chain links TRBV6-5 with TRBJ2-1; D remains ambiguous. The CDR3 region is CASSYSNGEQFF. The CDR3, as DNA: TGTGCCAGCAGTTACTCGAACGGCGAGCAGTTCTTC.